Included here is one TCR beta chain sequence, with context. Its antigen is unknown. No quality values exist for individual bases; no much larger clone is one base distant. Compared with germline, V lacks 4 bases and J lacks 4 bases; bases without a gene match: 6. From its cysteine to its phenylalanine, the CDR3 spans 14 amino acids. Only the CDR3 region is kept as DNA, spanning 42 bases read in frame from base 1. In the germline V gene, CDR1 corresponds to MNHEY and CDR2 to SVGAGI. This sample was included in a study of technical replicates of blood from several donors (TCRdb year 2017). Preparation of the library involved the immunoSEQ multiplex PCR assay. TCRdb retrieved this table from immuneACCESS and kept in-frame rearrangements only. Not all clones are present; in checked studies, unresolved V genes account for under half, and no reason is known for the remainder. The table for this sample lists just over 70,000 clones; roughly 94% of them were counted only once. Together, the top ten hold approximately 0.4% of the sample.

Sequenced: T cells isolated from PBMCs. The rearranged segments are TRBV6-5 and TRBJ1-2; 7 junctional bases match TRBD1. This clonotype was sampled from a human donor in good health. The DNA reads as follows: TGTGCCAGCAGTTTAGGGGGCGGCGGCTATGGCTACACCTTC. Its translation reads: CASSLGGGGYGYTF.